This T cell receptor beta chain was recovered during a study of blood T cell repertoires in COVID-19. Study-level background: Both acute and convalescent COVID-19 samples were obtained from the United States, Italy and Spain. T cells, B-cell-depleted T cells, or PBMCs provided the cDNA or gDNA that served as material.

Per the original data handling: For nucleated cells, counts were estimated from reference gene primer amplification. Method: immunoSEQ multiplex PCR; TCRdb's copy keeps in-frame clones and lacks some. The V and J calls and clone size are taken from that table; D and trimming were inferred from the DNA. The sample includes a few hundred thousand clones, around nine tenths of them seen just once. CDR1 is LNHNV and CDR2 is YYDKDF in the germline V gene (reference sequence). The CDR3 length is 16 residues. V was pared by 1 base and J by 3 bases, with 0 bases of the junction left unmatched. Seattle researchers signed up patients amid active infection and tracked them longitudinally.

This clonotype originated in a man aged 45 to 65 with COVID-19, enrolled during active disease. Sequencing was carried out using peripheral blood. The chain employs TRBV15 and TRBJ2-5; 15 bases fit TRBD2. The DNA for the CDR3 is TGTGCCACCAGCAGAGGGACTAGCGGGGGGGAAGAGACCCAGTACTTC. Protein: CATSRGTSGGEETQYF.